The 27 T cell receptor beta chains below were found in one sample sequenced in a study of vaccination effects on CD4 cells after COVID-19. The data were produced by immunoSEQ multiplex PCR, yet TCRdb's version contains in-frame clones alone and is incomplete. This table has 67,000 or so clones, around three quarters appearing once. Within the ViraFEST assay, antigen-specific CD4+ T cells underwent expansion with viral peptide pools prior to sequencing. Having been cultured for roughly 11 days, the cells underwent CD4+ T cell isolation. Nucleocapsid antibody tests were negative, and the vaccine recipients had no prior SARS-CoV-2 infection. Which antigens these TCRs recognize remains unknown. The sequences come from CD4+ T cells from PBMCs cultured with HCoV-OC43 spike peptides, collected before COVID-19 vaccination. Indicated subset: HCoV-OC43 spike overlapping peptide pool stimulation. The source of these receptors is a human donor who received a COVID-19 vaccine.

The chain employs TRBV6-5 and TRBJ2-5; TRBD1 matches at 7 bases. Germline CDR1 reads MNHEY; CDR2 reads SVGAGI. Unmatched junction bases numbered 12, after V lost 6 bases and J lost 5 bases. The CDR3 is 15 residues long. The CDR3 spells CASRDRQGVLETQYF. The CDR3 coding sequence is TGTGCCAGCAGGGATCGACAGGGTGTCTTGGAGACCCAGTACTTC.

This clone was seen a handful of times. This rearrangement joins TRBV3-1 (or the pseudogene TRBV3-2) to TRBJ1-5; D is unresolved. CDR3 length: 14 residues. Between the trimmed V and J ends, which lost 1 base and 2 bases, there was a span of 6 bases. Germline assignment: CDR1 LGHDT and CDR2 YNNKEL (reference sequence). This CDR3 reads CASSQAIGNQPQHF. In DNA form, the CDR3 reads TGTGCCAGCAGCCAAGCGATCGGCAATCAGCCCCAGCATTTT.

V and J are TRBV24-1 and TRBJ1-1; D perhaps matches TRBD1 (6 bases). V lost 1 base to trimming and J lost 10 bases, with 9 bases between them. This CDR3 spans 12 amino acids. Looked up from germline, CDR1 is KGHDR and CDR2 is SFDVKD. The CDR3 region is CATSDFRGRAFF. The CDR3 nucleotides read TGTGCCACCAGTGATTTCAGGGGACGAGCTTTCTTT.

The rearrangement joins TRBV19 to TRBJ1-4; D gene uncertain. Germline loops: CDR1 LNHDA, CDR2 SQIVND (reference sequence). The CDR3 consists of 12 residues. Trimming pared 5 bases from V and 12 bases from J, leaving 13 bases between. Here the CDR3 reads CASSRLGVELFF. The CDR3 DNA reads as TGTGCCAGTAGTCGACTCGGTGTGGAACTGTTTTTT.

The chain recombines TRBV19 with TRBJ2-1; 11 bases line up with TRBD2. The CDR3 contains 19 residues. Germline CDR1 LNHDA, CDR2 SQIVND (reference sequence). The V and J ends lost 3 bases and 0 bases, in that order; junction bases with no gene match: 10. The CDR3 sequence is CASSISSGGLKSSYNEQFF. CDR3 DNA sequence: TGTGCCAGTAGTATTTCTAGCGGGGGGCTAAAGAGCTCCTACAATGAGCAGTTCTTC.

The chain uses TRBV7-9 and TRBJ2-2; D gene ambiguous. This CDR3 spans 15 amino acids. CDR1 is SEHNR, CDR2 FQNEAQ, per germline (reference sequence). V was pared by 5 bases and J by 6 bases, with 16 bases between. The CDR3: CASSKRVGRPGELFF. CDR3 nucleotide sequence: TGTGCCAGCAGCAAAAGGGTCGGTAGACCCGGGGAGCTGTTTTTT.

This clone appeared a few times. The rearrangement uses TRBV5-1 and TRBJ2-1; 8 bases match TRBD1. From germline, CDR1 is SGHRS and CDR2 YFSETQ. V was pared by 1 base and J by 8 bases, with 5 bases of the junction left unmatched. There are 14 residues in the CDR3. CDR3 in amino acids: CASSLSGQVDEQFF. The CDR3, as DNA: TGCGCCAGCAGCTTGTCGGGACAGGTGGATGAGCAGTTCTTC. The full variable domain, with the rest looked up from reference TRBV5-1 and TRBJ2-1, is KAGVTQTPRYLIKTRGQQVTLSCSPISGHRSVSWYQQTPGQGLQFLFEYFSETQRNKGNFPGRFSGRQFSNSRSEMNVSTLELGDSALYLCASSLSGQVDEQFFGPGTRLTVL.

This clone was recorded once. V gene TRBV7-8 combines with J gene TRBJ1-3; the D is unclear. The CDR3 has 15 amino acids. The germline V and J ends were trimmed by 2 bases and 1 base, with 9 bases remaining between them. Germline V CDR1 and CDR2: SGHVS, FQNEAQ. DNA of the CDR3: TGTGCCAGCAGCTTAAGGACCGCGTCTGGAAACACCATATATTTT. Residues: CASSLRTASGNTIYF.

On this clone: The junction departs from the called germline gene at one end, perhaps through a read error. This chain uses TRBV12-5 with TRBJ2-4; tentative D call: TRBD1 (5 bases). The CDR3 spans 11 residues. Germline-derived CDR1 and CDR2 are LGHNT and FRNRAP. Here the CDR3 DNA reads TGTGCTAGTGGTCCCGATAGGGGTAGAGACTTC. Translated, it gives CASGPDRGRDF.

This chain uses TRBV18 with TRBJ1-2; D is uncertain. The CDR3 covers 14 residues. V lost 3 bases and J lost 7, with 15 bases in between. Germline values: CDR1 KGHSH, CDR2 LQKENI. CDR3 amino acids: CASSPGFDESGYTF. CDR3 nucleotide sequence: TGTGCCAGCTCACCCGGTTTCGACGAATCTGGCTACACCTTC. The variable domain in full, with the rest retrieved from reference TRBV18 and TRBJ1-2, is NAGVMQNPRHLVRRRGQEARLRCSPMKGHSHVYWYRQLPEEGLKFMVYLQKENIIDESGMPKERFSAEFPKEGPSILRIQQVVRGDSAAYFCASSPGFDESGYTFGSGTRLTVV.

The genes are TRBV6-1 and TRBJ2-3; the D gene is possibly TRBD1 (7 bases). The V and J ends lost 2 bases and 6 bases respectively, with 15 bases between them. This CDR3 is built from 15 residues. Germline CDR1 is MNHNS and CDR2 is SASEGT. CDR3 amino acids: CASSERGRGADTQYF. The CDR3 coding sequence is TGTGCCAGCAGTGAACGTGGCAGGGGGGCGGATACGCAGTATTTT.

The chain uses TRBV5-1 and TRBJ1-4; the match to TRBD1 covers 7 bases. Per germline, CDR1 SGHRS and CDR2 YFSETQ. CDR3 size: 16 residues. The V and J ends lost 0 bases and 2 bases, in that order; junction bases with no gene match: 4. The CDR3 spells CASSLEPTGTNEKLFF. CDR3 DNA sequence: TGCGCCAGCAGCTTGGAACCGACAGGGACTAATGAAAAACTGTTTTTT.

This sequence joins TRBV7-2 and TRBJ1-1, with D possibly being TRBD1 (5 bases). The germline CDR1 and CDR2 sequences are SGHTA and FQGNSA. V shed 2 bases and J shed 1 base, with 11 bases lying between them. The CDR3 covers 15 residues. CDR3 nucleotides: TGTGCCAGCAGCTTACTACCAGGGAAGAACACTGAAGCTTTCTTT. Its translation is CASSLLPGKNTEAFF. Full variable domain (missing parts from reference TRBV7-2 and TRBJ1-1): GAGVSQSPSNKVTEKGKDVELRCDPISGHTALYWYRQSLGQGLEFLIYFQGNSAPDKSGLPSDRFSAERTGGSVSTLTIQRTQQEDSAVYLCASSLLPGKNTEAFFGQGTRLTVV.

This clone was counted between two and nine times. This chain uses TRBV10-3 with TRBJ1-5; 11 bases map to TRBD1. The CDR3 runs to 15 residues. With V trimmed by 5 bases and J by 4 bases, 4 bases remained unmatched. Germline assignment: CDR1 ENHRY and CDR2 SYGVKD. The CDR3 sequence: CAISTGTGGNQPQHF. CDR3 bases: TGTGCCATCAGTACCGGGACAGGGGGTAATCAGCCCCAGCATTTT.

This clone was recorded a few times. This chain connects TRBV2 to TRBJ2-1, with 11 bases aligning to TRBD2. Germline V gene lookup returns CDR1 SNHLY and CDR2 FYNNEI. J was trimmed by 3 bases and V by 9 bases; bases with no gene match: 7. The CDR3 consists of 15 residues. CDR3 protein: CASFPGLADYNEQFF. As DNA, the CDR3 is TGTGCCAGTTTCCCGGGACTAGCGGACTACAATGAGCAGTTCTTC.

This clone was detected only a few times. V usage is TRBV28 and J usage is TRBJ1-3; 8 bases are shared with TRBD1. The CDR3 is 14 amino acids. CDR1 and CDR2 from the germline V gene are MDHEN and SYDVKM. Trimming cost V 6 bases and J 5 bases; bases outside gene matches: 6. The CDR3 DNA reads as TGTGCCAGCAGCCCAGGACAGGGTAGAAACACCATATATTTT. Its protein is CASSPGQGRNTIYF.

J is TRBJ2-5 and V is TRBV11-1; 8 bases are a match to TRBD1. V lost 5 bases, J lost 2 bases, and 7 bases stayed unmatched. CDR1 SGHAT and CDR2 FQDESV come from the germline V gene (reference sequence). The CDR3 extends over 15 amino acids. The CDR3: CASSLGTGLQETQYF. The CDR3, as DNA: TGTGCCAGCAGCCTAGGGACAGGTTTGCAAGAGACCCAGTACTTC.

V is TRBV24-1 and J is TRBJ2-7; the D is unclear. The CDR3 covers 14 residues. The germline gives CDR1 KGHDR, CDR2 SFDVKD. The ends were cut back, 5 bases at V and 3 bases at J, with 13 bases in the middle. Here the CDR3 reads CATSAHSGNYEQYV. CDR3 coding DNA: TGTGCCACCAGTGCCCACTCGGGTAACTACGAGCAGTACGTC.

This clone came up once. CDR3 residues: CASSPGGEGQPQHF. The CDR3 region has the DNA TGTGCCAGCTCACCCGGGGGCGAGGGTCAGCCCCAGCATTTT. The V and J genes are TRBV18 and TRBJ1-5; possibly TRBD1 for D (6 bases). This CDR3 region has 14 residues. From germline, CDR1 is KGHSH and CDR2 LQKENI. V shed 3 bases and J shed 6 bases, with 12 bases lying between them.

This clone was observed a few times. The rearrangement links TRBV19 to TRBJ1-5; perhaps TRBD1 as D (6 bases). CDR1 and CDR2 (germline): LNHDA, SQIVND (reference sequence). This CDR3 is 15 amino acids long. Deletions cut 7 bases from V and 2 bases from J, with 15 bases between. CDR3 sequence: CASNQQGIGNQPQHF. In DNA form, the CDR3 reads TGTGCCAGTAATCAACAGGGAATCGGCAATCAGCCCCAGCATTTT. The whole variable domain, remainder taken from reference TRBV19 and TRBJ1-5, is DGGITQSPKYLFRKEGQNVTLSCEQNLNHDAMYWYRQDPGQGLRLIYYSQIVNDFQKGDIAEGYSVSREKKESFPLTVTSAQKNPTAFYLCASNQQGIGNQPQHFGDGTRLSIL.

This chain joins TRBV7-2 and TRBJ2-1; the match to TRBD1 covers 8 bases. The CDR3 totals 16 residues. Germline V gives CDR1 SGHTA, CDR2 FQGNSA. V lost 5 bases and J lost 2; bases outside the gene matches: 8. The DNA of the CDR3 is TGTGCCAGCAGCACGAAGACAGGGGAGGCCTACAATGAGCAGTTCTTC. Residues: CASSTKTGEAYNEQFF. Drawing the rest from reference TRBV7-2 and TRBJ2-1, the complete variable domain is GAGVSQSPSNKVTEKGKDVELRCDPISGHTALYWYRQSLGQGLEFLIYFQGNSAPDKSGLPSDRFSAERTGGSVSTLTIQRTQQEDSAVYLCASSTKTGEAYNEQFFGPGTRLTVL.

V usage is TRBV5-1 and J usage is TRBJ2-5; 14 nucleotides line up with TRBD2. V lost 4 bases to trimming and J lost 3 bases; unmatched junction nucleotides: 2. From germline, CDR1 is SGHRS and CDR2 YFSETQ. This CDR3 comprises 15 residues. The CDR3 DNA follows: TGCGCCAGCAGCGAGGGACTAGCGGGAGAAGAGACCCAGTACTTC. Amino acids: CASSEGLAGEETQYF.

CDR3 residues: CASSSTGPNQPQHF. In DNA, the CDR3 is TGTGCCAGCAGCAGTACAGGTCCCAATCAGCCCCAGCATTTT. The chain is built from TRBV7-2 and TRBJ1-5; possibly TRBD1 for D (5 bases). V lost 5 bases and J 3 bases, leaving 11 bases between the germline ends. The CDR3 is 14 residues long. Germline CDR1 and CDR2: SGHTA and FQGNSA.

This clone was observed a few times. The chain is built from TRBV4-1 and TRBJ1-4; D ambiguous. The V gene lost 2 bases and the J gene lost 8 bases, with 12 bases spanning the gap. In germline, CDR1 is MGHRA, CDR2 YSYEKL. This CDR3 is built from 14 residues. Written as DNA, the CDR3 is TGCGCCAGCAGCCAATTCGGCCTGAGGGAAAAACTGTTTTTT. It is translated as CASSQFGLREKLFF.

The rearrangement joins TRBV6-5 to TRBJ1-5; a weak D match, TRBD1 (6 bases). The germline gives CDR1 MNHEY, CDR2 SVGAGI. The CDR3 length is 13 residues. The CDR3 loop reads CALRGSGNQPQHF. Here the CDR3 DNA reads TGTGCGCTAAGGGGGTCGGGCAATCAGCCCCAGCATTTT.

The genes are TRBV7-2 and TRBJ1-1, with 10 nucleotides matching TRBD1. In germline, CDR1 is SGHTA, CDR2 FQGNSA. This CDR3 contains 15 residues. V was clipped by 5 bases and J by 5 bases; unmatched bases: 8. CDR3 sequence (DNA): TGTGCCAGCAGCCTCCGACAGGGGGCGCAGACTGAAGCTTTCTTT. Encoded protein: CASSLRQGAQTEAFF.

This chain connects TRBV28 to TRBJ1-2, with D possibly being TRBD1 (5 bases). Deletions cut 5 bases from V and 4 bases from J, with 20 bases between. The CDR3 spans 16 residues. The germline CDR1 and CDR2 sequences are MDHEN and SYDVKM. The CDR3 nucleotides read TGTGCCAGCAGTCAAATGACAGTTATCACTTCCTATGGCTACACCTTC. As protein: CASSQMTVITSYGYTF.